This T cell receptor beta chain was retrieved from a study of cytomegalovirus exposure and HLA in healthy donors. The PCR made use of 60 Vbeta and 13 Jbeta primers. TCRdb's copy holds only in-frame clones and misses some; the assay was immunoSEQ multiplex PCR. The sample holds about 180,000 clones, more than 75% seen once. Trimming took off 8 bases at V and 6 bases at J, with 10 bases between the two ends. The germline V gene has CDR1 MDHEN and CDR2 SYDVKM. CDR3 length: 11 residues. Sequencing input: PBMCs. This clonotype was sampled from a man aged 35-49 years in good health and CMV-seronegative. The J gene is TRBJ1-1, the V gene TRBV28; no clear D gene. The CDR3 loop is CASGGRPEAFF. CDR3 coding DNA: TGTGCCAGCGGAGGTCGCCCTGAAGCTTTCTTT.